These 29 T cell receptor beta chains were all obtained from the same sample, sequenced in a study of cytomegalovirus exposure and HLA in healthy donors (dated by TCRdb to the late 2010s). Library creation used the immunoSEQ multiplex PCR assay. The multiplex PCR relied on a mix of 60 forward primers for TCR Vbeta segments and 13 reverse primers for TCR Jbeta segments. TCRdb holds this immuneACCESS table with in-frame rearrangements only. Some clones are missing; in checked studies, unresolved V genes explain under half, and the rest has no known cause. The sample table lists a few hundred thousand clones, over 75% of them with a count of one. Of the sample, approximately 3% is held by the ten largest clones. Sequenced material: PBMCs. The receptors derive from a woman aged 25 to 39 in good health and CMV-seronegative.

The chain combines TRBV14 with TRBJ1-3; weak D call: TRBD1 (6 bases). V was shortened by 4 bases and J by 14 bases, with 18 bases between the two germline ends. The CDR3 has 13 amino acids. Germline-derived CDR1 and CDR2 are SGHDN and FVKESK. CDR3 sequence: CASSPFLQGPLYF. The CDR3 DNA reads as TGTGCCAGCAGCCCATTTCTACAGGGACCCTTATATTTT. The full variable domain, completed using reference TRBV14 and TRBJ1-3, is EAGVTQFPSHSVIEKGQTVTLRCDPISGHDNLYWYRRVMGKEIKFLLHFVKESKQDESGMPNNRFLAERTGGTYSTLKVQPAELEDSGVYFCASSPFLQGPLYFGEGSWLTVV.

The chain uses TRBV2 and TRBJ1-5; 10 nucleotides match TRBD1. The CDR3 runs to 14 residues. V dropped 6 bases and J dropped 6; count of bases not matched to a gene: 5. CDR1 is SNHLY and CDR2 is FYNNEI in the germline V gene. The CDR3 here is CASRLTGGIQPQHF. The CDR3 DNA reads as TGTGCCAGCAGGTTGACAGGGGGCATTCAGCCCCAGCATTTT.

The chain employs TRBV5-4 and TRBJ2-3; 11 bases are shared with TRBD2. Germline-derived CDR1 and CDR2 are SGHNT and YYREEE (reference sequence). Trimming took 6 bases from V and 4 from J; bases not matched to a gene: 7. The CDR3 runs to 15 residues. The CDR3 is CASTPSGRLSDTQYF. DNA for the CDR3: TGTGCCAGCACCCCTAGCGGGAGGCTTTCAGATACGCAGTATTTT. The full variable domain, in which reference TRBV5-4 and TRBJ2-3 provide the parts outside the CDR3, is ETGVTQSPTHLIKTRGQQVTLRCSSQSGHNTVSWYQQALGQGPQFIFQYYREEENGRGNFPPRFSGLQFPNYSSELNVNALELDDSALYLCASTPSGRLSDTQYFGPGTRLTVL.

The chain recombines TRBV4-1 with TRBJ1-1; 7 positions agree with TRBD1. V was clipped by 2 bases and J by 2 bases; unmatched bases: 14. The CDR3 length is 18 residues. The germline CDR1 and CDR2 sequences are MGHRA and YSYEKL. The CDR3, as DNA: TGCGCCAGCAGCCAACATACAGGGGATCTATTGACCAACACTGAAGCTTTCTTT. As protein: CASSQHTGDLLTNTEAFF.

V gene TRBV27 combines with J gene TRBJ1-1; TRBD1 matches at 9 bases. Trimming removed 5 bases from V and 6 bases from J; junction bases left unmatched: 7. Germline V gene sequence: CDR1 MNHEY, CDR2 SMNVEV (reference sequence). This CDR3 region has 14 residues. The CDR3 nucleotides read TGTGCCAGCAGTATGGGACAGGGTGCCGCTGAAGCTTTCTTT. Encoded protein: CASSMGQGAAEAFF.

The chain couples TRBV5-1 to TRBJ1-6, with D perhaps TRBD1 (5 bases). Germline loops: CDR1 SGHRS, CDR2 YFSETQ. The CDR3 is 15 residues long. Trimming took 1 base from V and 6 from J, leaving 11 bases between them. The CDR3 DNA follows: TGCGCCAGCAGCTTGCAGGTCCAGGGTAATTCACCCCTCCACTTT. It encodes CASSLQVQGNSPLHF.

The chain links TRBV2 to TRBJ1-5; no reliable D call. Germline V gene lookup returns CDR1 SNHLY and CDR2 FYNNEI. Trimming cost V 8 bases and J 7 bases, with 9 bases left between them. The CDR3 spans 11 residues. CDR3 amino acids: CASSIGQPQHF. The CDR3 DNA follows: TGTGCCAGCTCGATCGGGCAGCCCCAGCATTTT.

The chain employs TRBV30 and TRBJ1-1, with D possibly matching TRBD1 (6 bases). V lost 1 base and J lost 2, with 14 bases in between. Per the germline V gene, CDR1 is GTSNPN and CDR2 is SVGIG (reference sequence). The CDR3 runs 15 residues. Written as DNA, the CDR3 is TGTGCCTGGAGTGACCTTCTGACAGGTAACACTGAAGCTTTCTTT. This encodes CAWSDLLTGNTEAFF.

The gene calls are TRBV6-6 and TRBJ1-2, with 10 bases lining up with TRBD1. The V gene end was trimmed by 2 bases and the J gene end by 6 bases; junction bases not matched to a gene: 9. The length of the CDR3 is 16 residues. Germline-derived CDR1 and CDR2 are MNHNY and SVGAGI (reference sequence). In nucleotides, the CDR3 is TGTGCCAGCAGTTACCCCGGACGACAGGGGGCGGATGGCTACACCTTC. This sequence encodes CASSYPGRQGADGYTF.

The chain is built from TRBV19 and TRBJ1-5; 7 positions match TRBD1. The length of the CDR3 is 15 residues. V shed 7 bases, J shed 1 base, and the junction held 7 bases outside the gene matches. Germline V gene lookup returns CDR1 LNHDA and CDR2 SQIVND (reference sequence). The CDR3 region is CASKTGDLSNQPQHF. The CDR3 nucleotides read TGTGCCAGTAAAACAGGGGACCTCAGCAATCAGCCCCAGCATTTT.

V and J are TRBV29-1 and TRBJ1-2, with 10 bases matching TRBD1. The germline CDR1 and CDR2 sequences are SQVTM and ANQGSEA. The CDR3 has 13 amino acids. Unmatched junction bases numbered 3, after V lost 4 bases and J lost 4 bases. This CDR3 reads CSVGQGAGYGYTF. The CDR3, as DNA: TGCAGCGTTGGACAGGGGGCTGGCTATGGCTACACCTTC.

This clone was picked up one time. V and J are TRBV6-6 and TRBJ2-5, with a possible D match to TRBD2 (7 bases). Trimming pared 2 bases from V and 1 base from J, leaving 14 bases between. In germline, CDR1 is MNHNY, CDR2 SVGAGI (reference sequence). CDR3 length equals 16 residues. This CDR3 reads CASSYGGAAAQETQYF. The CDR3 DNA sequence: TGTGCCAGCAGTTACGGGGGGGCTGCGGCCCAAGAGACCCAGTACTTC.

The chain combines TRBV5-1 with TRBJ1-4, with TRBD1 identical over 8 bases. This CDR3 has 14 amino acids. V lost 2 bases to trimming and J lost 7 bases; unmatched junction nucleotides: 4. Germline CDR1 SGHRS, CDR2 YFSETQ. The CDR3 nucleotides read TGCGCCAGCAGCTTACAGGGGGGGGTTGAAAAACTGTTTTTT. It encodes CASSLQGGVEKLFF.

As to this clone: The junction departs from the called germline gene at one end, perhaps through a read error. The chain uses TRBV4-2 and TRBJ2-3, with D perhaps TRBD2 (6 bases). The CDR3 covers 17 residues. The V gene's germline CDR1 is LGHNA and CDR2 YNFKEQ. The DNA of the CDR3 is TGTGCCAGCAGCCTGGCGGTAAGCGGGTCCTACACAGATGCGCAGTATTTT. Translated, it gives CASSLAVSGSYTDAQYF.

This clone came up a few times. The CDR3 DNA follows: TGTGCCTGGAGTGTACGTGGGGGGGGGCGTAATGAGCAGTTCTTC. It is translated as CAWSVRGGGRNEQFF. The chain carries TRBV30 and TRBJ2-1; D is possibly TRBD2 (7 bases). This CDR3 spans 15 amino acids. The germline V gene has CDR1 GTSNPN and CDR2 SVGIG (reference sequence). Deletions cut 0 bases from V and 7 bases from J, with 16 bases between. The full variable domain, rest sourced from reference TRBV30 and TRBJ2-1, is SQTIHQWPATLVQPVGSPLSLECTVEGTSNPNLYWYRQAAGRGLQLLFYSVGIGQISSEVPQNLSASRPQDRQFILSSKKLLLSDSGFYLCAWSVRGGGRNEQFFGPGTRLTVL.

This clone was counted only a few times. V usage is TRBV5-4 and J usage is TRBJ2-3, with TRBD1 matching over 9 bases. Germline V gene data show CDR1 as SGHNT and CDR2 as YYREEE (reference sequence). Trimming removed 4 bases from V and 3 bases from J; junction bases left unmatched: 3. The CDR3 extends over 14 amino acids. The CDR3 nucleotides read TGTGCCAGCAGCCCCGGGACAGGGACAGATACGCAGTATTTT. Its protein product is CASSPGTGTDTQYF.

The chain has TRBV5-1 and TRBJ2-3; TRBD2 might be the D (5 bases). V dropped 4 bases and J dropped 2 bases, with 11 bases sitting between them. The CDR3 loop spans 14 amino acids. CDR1 and CDR2 from the germline V gene are SGHRS and YFSETQ. CDR3 nucleotides: TGCGCCAGCAGCCTAGGACTTATCACAGATACGCAGTATTTT. The encoded protein is CASSLGLITDTQYF.

This clone was counted only a few times. This sequence joins TRBV30 and TRBJ2-2; D is possibly TRBD2 (5 bases). Trimming shortened V by 3 bases and J by 3 bases, and 8 bases separated the two germline ends. Germline V gene sequence: CDR1 GTSNPN, CDR2 SVGIG (reference sequence). The CDR3 runs to 13 residues. The CDR3 DNA reads TGTGCCTGGAGACGGACTTACACCGGGGAGCTGTTTTTT. Translating it yields CAWRRTYTGELFF.

The chain carries TRBV19 and TRBJ2-7; 8 bases fit TRBD1. V was clipped by 5 bases and J by 3 bases; unmatched bases: 6. The CDR3 covers 14 residues. CDR1 and CDR2 (germline): LNHDA, SQIVND (reference sequence). The CDR3 sequence is CASSHPDRDYEQYF. The CDR3 DNA reads TGTGCCAGTAGTCATCCGGACAGGGACTACGAGCAGTACTTC.

The chain joins TRBV27 to TRBJ2-7; 10 bases line up with TRBD1. Germline CDR1 is MNHEY and CDR2 is SMNVEV (reference sequence). The CDR3 spans 15 residues. Unmatched junction bases numbered 4, after V lost 3 bases and J lost 2 bases. CDR3 DNA: TGTGCCAGCAGTTTCATCGGGACAGGGGCCTACGAGCAGTACTTC. It specifies CASSFIGTGAYEQYF.

The rearrangement joins TRBV2 to TRBJ2-1, with TRBD1 matching 7 bases. The CDR3 is 13 amino acids. In germline, CDR1 is SNHLY, CDR2 FYNNEI. The V segment lost 11 bases and the J segment 4 bases; nucleotides outside the gene matches: 8. CDR3 coding DNA: TGTGCCGGATCACAGGGGTGGTACAATGAGCAGTTCTTC. It translates to CAGSQGWYNEQFF.

The V and J genes are TRBV19 and TRBJ1-2; D uncertain. The germline CDR1 and CDR2 sequences are LNHDA and SQIVND (reference sequence). The CDR3 covers 14 residues. The V and J ends lost 7 bases and 8 bases respectively, with 20 bases between them. This chain's CDR3 is CASTPSLFSRGYTF. The CDR3 nucleotides are TGTGCCAGTACCCCTAGCCTATTTAGTCGCGGCTACACCTTC.

The chain couples TRBV6-5 to TRBJ2-2, with D possibly matching TRBD1 (5 bases). Trimming removed 0 bases at V and 7 bases at J, with 12 bases between. There are 15 residues in the CDR3. Per the germline V gene, CDR1 is MNHEY and CDR2 is SVGAGI. The CDR3 spells CASSYSSRGGGELFF. CDR3 sequence (DNA): TGTGCCAGCAGTTACTCGAGTAGGGGCGGCGGGGAGCTGTTTTTT.

The chain combines TRBV7-3 with TRBJ2-7; D is unresolved. The CDR3 spans 15 residues. The V end was cut by 0 bases, the J end by 0 bases, with 9 bases between. Germline V gene data show CDR1 as SGHTA and CDR2 as FQGTGA. The CDR3 spells CASSLTGDPSYEQYF. CDR3 nucleotides: TGTGCCAGCAGCTTAACGGGCGACCCCTCCTACGAGCAGTACTTC.

This clone is a singleton in its sample. Here the CDR3 omits its conserved ending phenylalanine or tryptophan, so a read error is the likely source. The chain couples TRBV5-1 to TRBJ1-2, with TRBD1 matching over 7 bases. This CDR3 has 16 residues. Germline values: CDR1 SGHRS, CDR2 YFSETQ. The V segment lost 0 bases and the J segment 4 bases; nucleotides outside the gene matches: 9. CDR3 sequence (DNA): TGCGCCAGCAGCTTGGGACAGGGCGGTCTAGCCTATGGCTACACCCTC. Amino acid sequence: CASSLGQGGLAYGYTL.

The chain has TRBV27 and TRBJ1-5; D may be TRBD1 (6 bases). The CDR3 extends over 16 amino acids. CDR1 MNHEY and CDR2 SMNVEV come from the germline V gene (reference sequence). Trimming cost V 2 bases and J 3 bases, with 14 bases left between them. In DNA form, the CDR3 reads TGTGCCAGCAGTTTACGGTGGGGGGGCGTCAATCAGCCCCAGCATTTT. It encodes CASSLRWGGVNQPQHF.

V gene TRBV7-9 combines with J gene TRBJ2-1; no reliable D call. CDR3 length equals 11 residues. The V and J ends lost 5 bases and 6 bases respectively, with 5 bases between them. From germline, CDR1 is SEHNR and CDR2 FQNEAQ (reference sequence). CDR3 residues: CASSPSNEQFF. The CDR3 coding sequence is TGTGCCAGCAGCCCATCCAATGAGCAGTTCTTC.

CDR3 sequence: CASRDSPSSGNTIYF. CDR3 coding DNA: TGCGCCAGCAGGGACTCACCAAGCTCTGGAAACACCATATATTTT. This chain connects TRBV5-1 to TRBJ1-3, with D unclear. With 5 bases removed from V and 0 bases from J, the gap between germline ends came to 12 bases. Germline V CDR1 and CDR2: SGHRS, YFSETQ. This CDR3 is 15 amino acids long.

This chain joins TRBV2 and TRBJ2-7, with TRBD2 matching 15 bases. CDR3 size: 18 residues. Per germline, CDR1 SNHLY and CDR2 FYNNEI. The ends lost 8 bases at V and 2 bases at J; junction bases unmatched: 13. The CDR3 loop is CASERGGTSGRLTYEQYF. The CDR3 bases are TGTGCCAGCGAGCGGGGGGGGACTAGCGGGAGGCTAACCTACGAGCAGTACTTC.